The T cell receptor (beta chain) described here comes from a study of shared clonotypes between healthy human individuals. The study's findings and limits: Naive subsets generally exceeded memory subsets in estimated richness. Naive CD4 clonotypes were shared across a few donors at around 5.4%.

The germline CDR1 and CDR2 sequences are ENHRY and SYGVKD. The length of the CDR3 is 15 residues. V shed 2 bases and J shed 0 bases, with 11 bases lying between them. Nashville, Tennessee was home to all donors, each a Caucasian adult. CD45RA+ naive and CD45RA-negative memory subsets were separated from CD4+ cells. Comments on this clone: Its target is not known.

Clones were read by immunoSEQ multiplex PCR, and TCRdb kept only the in-frame ones, dropping some. Of about 2 million clones in the sample, roughly 94% were seen once. The gene calls are TRBV10-3 and TRBJ2-7; D tentatively fits TRBD1 or TRBD2 (5 bases each). The sequenced sample was naive CD4+ T cells sorted from blood. Sample subset: CD45RA+ positively selected. The TCR originated in a man between 18 and 29 years old in good health. Written as DNA, the CDR3 is TGTGCCATCAGTGAGCGCGCAGGGAGCTCCTACGAGCAGTACTTC. This translates into CAISERAGSSYEQYF.